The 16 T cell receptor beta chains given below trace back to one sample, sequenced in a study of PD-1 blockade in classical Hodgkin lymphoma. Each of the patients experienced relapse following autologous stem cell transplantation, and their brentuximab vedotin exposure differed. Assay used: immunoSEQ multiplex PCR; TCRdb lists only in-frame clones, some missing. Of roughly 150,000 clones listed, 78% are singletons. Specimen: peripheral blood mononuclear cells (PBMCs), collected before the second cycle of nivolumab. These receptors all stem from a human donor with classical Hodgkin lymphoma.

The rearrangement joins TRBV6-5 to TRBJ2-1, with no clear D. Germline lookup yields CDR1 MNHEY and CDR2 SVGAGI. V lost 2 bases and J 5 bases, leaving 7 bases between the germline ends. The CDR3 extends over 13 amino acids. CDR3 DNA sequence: TGTGCCAGCAGTTACGCCAATCACAATGAGCAGTTCTTC. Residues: CASSYANHNEQFF.

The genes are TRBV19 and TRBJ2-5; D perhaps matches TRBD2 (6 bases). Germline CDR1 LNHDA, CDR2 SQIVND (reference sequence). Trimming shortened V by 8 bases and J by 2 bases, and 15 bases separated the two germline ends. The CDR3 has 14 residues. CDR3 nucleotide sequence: TGTGCCAGTGCCATTTCGCGGGGTCAAGAGACCCAGTACTTC. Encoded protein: CASAISRGQETQYF.

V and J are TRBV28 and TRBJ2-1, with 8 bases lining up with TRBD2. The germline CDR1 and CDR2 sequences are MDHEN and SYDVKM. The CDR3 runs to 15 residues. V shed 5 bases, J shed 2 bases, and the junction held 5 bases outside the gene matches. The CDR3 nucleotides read TGTGCCAGCAGTCTGTCCGGGGGGGCCTACAATGAGCAGTTCTTC. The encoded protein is CASSLSGGAYNEQFF. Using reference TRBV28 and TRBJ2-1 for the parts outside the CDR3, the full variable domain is DVKVTQSSRYLVKRTGEKVFLECVQDMDHENMFWYRQDPGLGLRLIYFSYDVKMKEKGDIPEGYSVSREKKERFSLILESASTNQTSMYLCASSLSGGAYNEQFFGPGTRLTVL.

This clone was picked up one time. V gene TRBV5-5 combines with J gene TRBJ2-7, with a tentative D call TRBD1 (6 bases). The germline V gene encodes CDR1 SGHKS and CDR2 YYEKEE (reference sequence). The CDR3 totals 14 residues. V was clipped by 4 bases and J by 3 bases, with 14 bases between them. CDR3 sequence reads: CASSAPGTLYEQYF. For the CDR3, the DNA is TGTGCCAGCAGCGCACCCGGGACACTCTACGAGCAGTACTTC.

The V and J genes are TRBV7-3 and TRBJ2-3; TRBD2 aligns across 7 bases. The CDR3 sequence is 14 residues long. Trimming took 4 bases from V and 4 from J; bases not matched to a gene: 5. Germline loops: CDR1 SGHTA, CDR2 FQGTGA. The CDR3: CASSWAGDADTQYF. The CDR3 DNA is TGTGCCAGCAGCTGGGCGGGAGACGCAGATACGCAGTATTTT.

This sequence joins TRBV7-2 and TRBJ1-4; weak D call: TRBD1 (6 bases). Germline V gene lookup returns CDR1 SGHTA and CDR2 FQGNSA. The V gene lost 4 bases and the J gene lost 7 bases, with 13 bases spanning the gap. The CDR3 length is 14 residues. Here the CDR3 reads CASSSRGWSEKLFF. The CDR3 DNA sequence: TGTGCCAGCAGCTCCAGGGGATGGAGTGAAAAACTGTTTTTT.

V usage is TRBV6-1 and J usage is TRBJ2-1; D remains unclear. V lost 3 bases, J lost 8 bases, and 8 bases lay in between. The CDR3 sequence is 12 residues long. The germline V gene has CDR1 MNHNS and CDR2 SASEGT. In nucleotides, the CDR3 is TGTGCCAGCAGTGATGGCAGTTATGAGCAGTTCTTC. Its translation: CASSDGSYEQFF.

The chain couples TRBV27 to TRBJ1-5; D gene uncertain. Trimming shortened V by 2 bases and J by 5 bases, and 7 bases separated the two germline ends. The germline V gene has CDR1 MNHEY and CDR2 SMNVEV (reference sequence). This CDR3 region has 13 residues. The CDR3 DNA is TGTGCCAGCAGTTTAGGCAGAGATCAGCCCCAGCATTTT. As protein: CASSLGRDQPQHF.

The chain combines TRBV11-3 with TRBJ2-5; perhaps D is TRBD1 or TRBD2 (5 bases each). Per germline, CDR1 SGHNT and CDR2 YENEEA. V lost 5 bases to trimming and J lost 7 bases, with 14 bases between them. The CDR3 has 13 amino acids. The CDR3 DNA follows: TGTGCCAGCAGCCCGGGACCGGCGGGGACCCAGTACTTC. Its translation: CASSPGPAGTQYF.

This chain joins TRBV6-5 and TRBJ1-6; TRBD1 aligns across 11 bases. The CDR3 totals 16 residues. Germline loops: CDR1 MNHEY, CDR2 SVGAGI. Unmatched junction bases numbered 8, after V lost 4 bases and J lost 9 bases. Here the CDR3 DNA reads TGTGCCAGCAGTTCGGACAGGGGGCCCCTCGGTTCACCCCTCCACTTT. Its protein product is CASSSDRGPLGSPLHF.

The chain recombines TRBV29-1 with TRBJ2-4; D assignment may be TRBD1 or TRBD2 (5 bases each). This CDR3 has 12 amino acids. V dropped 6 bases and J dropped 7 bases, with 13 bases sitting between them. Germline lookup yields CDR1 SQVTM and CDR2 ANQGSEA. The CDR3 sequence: CSVGDEGNIQYF. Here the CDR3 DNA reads TGCAGCGTGGGTGATGAGGGGAACATTCAGTACTTC.

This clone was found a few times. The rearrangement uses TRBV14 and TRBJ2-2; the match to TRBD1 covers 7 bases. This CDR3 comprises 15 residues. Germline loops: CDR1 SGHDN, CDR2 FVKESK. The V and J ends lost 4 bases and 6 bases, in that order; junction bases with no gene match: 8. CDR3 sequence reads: CASSPRQGWAGELFF. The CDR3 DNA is TGTGCCAGCAGCCCCCGACAGGGATGGGCCGGGGAGCTGTTTTTT.

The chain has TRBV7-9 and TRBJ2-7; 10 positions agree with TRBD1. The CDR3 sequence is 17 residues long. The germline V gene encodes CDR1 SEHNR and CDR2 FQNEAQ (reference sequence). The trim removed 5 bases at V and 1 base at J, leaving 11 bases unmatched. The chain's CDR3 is CASSAFHRDRGSYEQYF. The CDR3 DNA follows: TGTGCCAGCAGCGCGTTCCACCGGGACAGGGGATCCTACGAGCAGTACTTC.

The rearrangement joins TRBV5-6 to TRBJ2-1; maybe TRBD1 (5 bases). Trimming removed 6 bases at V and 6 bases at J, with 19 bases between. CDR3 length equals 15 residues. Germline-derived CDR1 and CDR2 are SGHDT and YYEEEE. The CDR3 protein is CASILLGPVTNEQFF. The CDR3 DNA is TGTGCCAGCATACTCTTGGGGCCAGTCACCAATGAGCAGTTCTTC.

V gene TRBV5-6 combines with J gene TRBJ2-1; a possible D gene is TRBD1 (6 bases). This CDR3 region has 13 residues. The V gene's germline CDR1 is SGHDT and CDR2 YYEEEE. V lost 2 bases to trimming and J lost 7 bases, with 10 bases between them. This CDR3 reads CASSFYRGNEQFF. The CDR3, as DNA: TGTGCCAGCAGCTTTTATAGGGGGAATGAGCAGTTCTTC.

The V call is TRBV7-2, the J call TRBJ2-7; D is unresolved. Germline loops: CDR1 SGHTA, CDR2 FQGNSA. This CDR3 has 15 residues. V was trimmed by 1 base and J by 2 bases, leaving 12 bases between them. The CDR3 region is CASSLVPGPAYEQYF. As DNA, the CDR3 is TGTGCCAGCAGCTTAGTTCCGGGTCCTGCCTACGAGCAGTACTTC. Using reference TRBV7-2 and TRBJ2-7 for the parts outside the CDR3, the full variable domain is GAGVSQSPSNKVTEKGKDVELRCDPISGHTALYWYRQSLGQGLEFLIYFQGNSAPDKSGLPSDRFSAERTGGSVSTLTIQRTQQEDSAVYLCASSLVPGPAYEQYFGPGTRLTVT.